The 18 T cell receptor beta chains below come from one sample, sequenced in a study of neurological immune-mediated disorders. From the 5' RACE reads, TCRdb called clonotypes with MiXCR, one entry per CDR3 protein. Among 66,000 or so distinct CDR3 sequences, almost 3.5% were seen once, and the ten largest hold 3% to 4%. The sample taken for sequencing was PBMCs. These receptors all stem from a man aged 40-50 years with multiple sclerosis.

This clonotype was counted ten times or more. CDR3 loop: CASSEETQYF. The DNA for the CDR3 is TGTGCCAGCAGTGAAGAGACCCAGTACTTC. This chain uses TRBV2 with TRBJ2-5; D unclear. This CDR3 spans 10 amino acids. From germline, CDR1 is SNHLY and CDR2 FYNNEI. Trimming shortened V by 1 base and J by 6 bases, and 0 bases separated the two germline ends.

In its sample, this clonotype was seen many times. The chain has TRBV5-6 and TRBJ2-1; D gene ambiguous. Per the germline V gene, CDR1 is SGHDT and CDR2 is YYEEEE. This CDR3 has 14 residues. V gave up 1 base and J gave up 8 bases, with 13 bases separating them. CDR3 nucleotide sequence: TGTGCCAGCAGCTTGAATAGGGTCCGGGATGAGCAGTTCTTC. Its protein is CASSLNRVRDEQFF.

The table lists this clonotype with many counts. The CDR3 nucleotides are TGTGCCAGCAGTGTAAAGGGAAAACTGTTTTTT. Translated, it gives CASSVKGKLFF. This rearrangement joins TRBV6-1 to TRBJ1-4; D remains unclear. Germline CDR1 and CDR2: MNHNS and SASEGT. CDR3 length: 11 residues. Trimming left V 4 bases short and J 10 bases short, with 7 bases between.

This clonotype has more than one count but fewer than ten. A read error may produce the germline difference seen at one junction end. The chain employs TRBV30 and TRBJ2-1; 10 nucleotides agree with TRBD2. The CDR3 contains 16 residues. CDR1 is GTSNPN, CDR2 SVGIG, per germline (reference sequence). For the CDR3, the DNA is TGTGCCCGGAGTAAGCGGGAGGGTTTGGTTTACAATGAGCAGTTCTTC. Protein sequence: CARSKREGLVYNEQFF.

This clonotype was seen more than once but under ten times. The CDR3 loop reads CASNPGQNYGYTF. The CDR3 DNA follows: TGCGCCAGCAACCCGGGACAGAACTATGGCTACACCTTC. The chain is built from TRBV5-1 and TRBJ1-2, with 7 bases lining up with TRBD1. From germline, CDR1 is SGHRS and CDR2 YFSETQ. V trimming: 6 bases; J trimming: 2 bases; junction bases outside the gene matches: 4. The CDR3 is 13 residues long.

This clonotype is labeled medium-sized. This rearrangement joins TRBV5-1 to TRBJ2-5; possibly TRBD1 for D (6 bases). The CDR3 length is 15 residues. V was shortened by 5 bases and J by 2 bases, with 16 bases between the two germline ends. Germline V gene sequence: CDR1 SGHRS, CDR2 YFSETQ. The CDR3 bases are TGCGCCAGCAGTCGGTATAACGGACAGCAAGAGACCCAGTACTTC. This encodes CASSRYNGQQETQYF.

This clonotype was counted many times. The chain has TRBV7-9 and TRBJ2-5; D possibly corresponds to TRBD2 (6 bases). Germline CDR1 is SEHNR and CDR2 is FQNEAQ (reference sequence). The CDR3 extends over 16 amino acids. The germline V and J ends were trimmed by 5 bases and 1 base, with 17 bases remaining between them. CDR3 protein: CASSARGTSVQETQYF. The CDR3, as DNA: TGTGCCAGCAGCGCTCGCGGGACTTCAGTCCAAGAGACCCAGTACTTC. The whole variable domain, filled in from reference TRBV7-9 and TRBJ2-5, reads DTGVSQNPRHKITKRGQNVTFRCDPISEHNRLYWYRQTLGQGPEFLTYFQNEAQLEKSRLLSDRFSAERPKGSFSTLEIQRTEQGDSAMYLCASSARGTSVQETQYFGPGTRLLVL.

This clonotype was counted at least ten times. DNA for the CDR3: TGCGCCAGCACTCCAGGAGGGACAGGGAGGTACGAGCAGTACTTC. It specifies CASTPGGTGRYEQYF. The rearrangement uses TRBV5-1 and TRBJ2-7; 9 nucleotides line up with TRBD1. This CDR3 spans 15 amino acids. Germline lookup yields CDR1 SGHRS and CDR2 YFSETQ. Trimming removed 6 bases from V and 4 bases from J; junction bases left unmatched: 11.

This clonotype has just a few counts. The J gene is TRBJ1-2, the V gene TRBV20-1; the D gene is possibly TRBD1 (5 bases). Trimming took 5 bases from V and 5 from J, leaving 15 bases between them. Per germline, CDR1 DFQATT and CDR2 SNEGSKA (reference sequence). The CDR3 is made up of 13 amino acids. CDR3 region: CSAGGTGGYGYTF. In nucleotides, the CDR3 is TGCAGTGCTGGGGGAACAGGAGGTTATGGCTACACCTTC.

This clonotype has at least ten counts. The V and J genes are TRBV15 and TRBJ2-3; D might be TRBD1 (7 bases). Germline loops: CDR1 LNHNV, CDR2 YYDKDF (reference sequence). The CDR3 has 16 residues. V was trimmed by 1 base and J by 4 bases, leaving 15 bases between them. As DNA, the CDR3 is TGTGCCACCAGCAGAGGGGAGGTCACAGGGGCAGATACGCAGTATTTT. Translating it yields CATSRGEVTGADTQYF.

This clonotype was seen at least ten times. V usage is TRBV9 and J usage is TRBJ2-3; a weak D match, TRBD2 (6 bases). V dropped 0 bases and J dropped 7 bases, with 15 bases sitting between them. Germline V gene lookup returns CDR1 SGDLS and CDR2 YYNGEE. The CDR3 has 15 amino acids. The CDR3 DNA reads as TGTGCCAGCAGCGTAGGGTCCCAGCGGGCAAATACGCAGTATTTT. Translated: CASSVGSQRANTQYF.

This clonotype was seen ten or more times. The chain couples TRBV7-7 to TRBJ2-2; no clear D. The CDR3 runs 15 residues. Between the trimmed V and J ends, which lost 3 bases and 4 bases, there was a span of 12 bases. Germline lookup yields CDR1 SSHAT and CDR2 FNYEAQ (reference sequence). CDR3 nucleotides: TGTGCCAGCAGCTTCTCTGGTGAGGTCACCGGGGAGCTGTTTTTT. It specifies CASSFSGEVTGELFF.

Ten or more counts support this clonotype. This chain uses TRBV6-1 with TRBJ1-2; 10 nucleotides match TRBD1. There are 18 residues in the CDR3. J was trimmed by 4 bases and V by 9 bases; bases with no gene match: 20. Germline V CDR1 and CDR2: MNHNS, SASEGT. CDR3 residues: CASFPRVDRDRGVYGYTF. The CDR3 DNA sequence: TGTGCCAGTTTCCCGAGGGTGGACCGGGACAGGGGAGTCTATGGCTACACCTTC.

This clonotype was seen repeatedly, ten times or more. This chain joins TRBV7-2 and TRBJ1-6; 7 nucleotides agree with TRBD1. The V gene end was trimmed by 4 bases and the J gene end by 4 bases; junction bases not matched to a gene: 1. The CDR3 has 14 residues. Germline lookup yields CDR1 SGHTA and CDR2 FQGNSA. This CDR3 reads CASSSTGYNSPLHF. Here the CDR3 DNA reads TGTGCCAGCAGCTCGACAGGGTATAATTCACCCCTCCACTTT.

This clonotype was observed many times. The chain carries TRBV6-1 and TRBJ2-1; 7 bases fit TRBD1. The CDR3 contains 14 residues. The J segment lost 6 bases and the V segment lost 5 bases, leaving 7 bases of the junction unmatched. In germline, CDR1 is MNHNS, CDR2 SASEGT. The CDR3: CASSKTGFANEQFF. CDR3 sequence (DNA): TGTGCCAGCAGTAAGACAGGGTTTGCCAATGAGCAGTTCTTC.

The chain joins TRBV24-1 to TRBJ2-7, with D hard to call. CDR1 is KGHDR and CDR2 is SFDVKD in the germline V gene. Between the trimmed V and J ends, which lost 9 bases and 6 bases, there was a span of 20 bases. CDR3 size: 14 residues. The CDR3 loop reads CATPPDKGYCEQYF. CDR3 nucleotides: TGTGCCACCCCCCCGGATAAGGGATATTGCGAGCAGTACTTC.

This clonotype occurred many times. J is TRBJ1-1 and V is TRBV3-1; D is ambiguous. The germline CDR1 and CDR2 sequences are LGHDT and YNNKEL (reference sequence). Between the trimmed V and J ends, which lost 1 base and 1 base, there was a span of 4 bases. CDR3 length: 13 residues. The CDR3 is CASSQGGNTEAFF. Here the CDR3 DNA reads TGTGCCAGCAGCCAAGGCGGGAACACTGAAGCTTTCTTT.

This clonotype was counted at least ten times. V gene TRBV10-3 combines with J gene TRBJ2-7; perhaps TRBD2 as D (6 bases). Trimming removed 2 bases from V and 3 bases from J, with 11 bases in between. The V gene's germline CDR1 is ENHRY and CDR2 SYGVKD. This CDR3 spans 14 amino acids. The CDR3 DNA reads TGTGCCATCAGTGAGACTAGCAATAACTACGAGCAGTACTTC. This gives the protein CAISETSNNYEQYF.